This record looks at one TCR beta chain sequence and its context. Antigen specificity is unknown. Every patient had relapsed following autologous stem cell transplantation, and cohorts differed in brentuximab vedotin exposure. When best responses were assessed, they were complete response, partial response or progressive disease. The sample originates from a study of PD-1 blockade in classical Hodgkin lymphoma. The data were produced by immunoSEQ multiplex PCR, yet TCRdb's version contains in-frame clones alone and is incomplete. Here the sample spans 95,000 to 100,000 clones, approximately 90% being singletons. The CDR3 runs to 14 residues. Trimming removed 0 bases at V and 7 bases at J, with 12 bases between. The V gene's germline CDR1 is LGHNA and CDR2 YSLEER. Overall study results and limits: CD4+ TCR diversity, unlike CD8+, climbed significantly by C4D1. Exclusion removed patients who began nivolumab under 1 year after ASCT. The study reported lower baseline TCR diversity in newly diagnosed patients than in healthy donors.

This chain uses TRBV4-3 with TRBJ2-5; perhaps TRBD2 as D (6 bases). The source material was peripheral blood mononuclear cells (PBMCs), sampled before the second cycle of nivolumab. This receptor was obtained from a human donor with classical Hodgkin lymphoma. The CDR3 DNA sequence: TGCGCCAGCAGCCAAGATTCCGTGCGGGGGACCCAGTACTTC. Translated, it gives CASSQDSVRGTQYF.